These 9 T cell receptor beta chains originate from one sample sequenced in a study of Ad26.COV2.S vaccination and SARS-CoV-2 variants. Sequencing was performed with immunoSEQ multiplex PCR; in TCRdb, only in-frame clones are kept and a portion is missing. The sample records about 87,000 clones, approximately 81% being singletons. Material: peripheral blood, obtained after recovery from COVID-19. The receptors come from a human donor who had recovered from COVID-19.

The rearrangement uses TRBV19 and TRBJ1-2, with 12 positions matching TRBD1. The V gene's germline CDR1 is LNHDA and CDR2 SQIVND (reference sequence). The J segment lost 6 bases and the V segment lost 9 bases, leaving 8 bases of the junction unmatched. The CDR3 consists of 14 residues. The CDR3 protein is CASGRGQGANGYTF. The CDR3 DNA reads as TGTGCCAGCGGGCGGGGACAGGGGGCAAATGGCTACACCTTC. The full variable domain, rest sourced from reference TRBV19 and TRBJ1-2, is DGGITQSPKYLFRKEGQNVTLSCEQNLNHDAMYWYRQDPGQGLRLIYYSQIVNDFQKGDIAEGYSVSREKKESFPLTVTSAQKNPTAFYLCASGRGQGANGYTFGSGTRLTVV.

The chain couples TRBV7-9 to TRBJ1-2; D uncertain. CDR1 and CDR2 (germline): SEHNR, FQNEAQ (reference sequence). The length of the CDR3 is 13 residues. Trimming stripped 0 bases from V and 8 bases from J, with 10 bases between. CDR3 nucleotides: TGTGCCAGCAGCTTAGCCGACGGACTGGGCTACACCTTC. Its translation: CASSLADGLGYTF.

The chain carries TRBV6-5 and TRBJ1-5; possible D gene TRBD1, 6 bases. This CDR3 contains 15 residues. Germline V gene sequence: CDR1 MNHEY, CDR2 SVGAGI. V shed 5 bases and J shed 6 bases, with 17 bases lying between them. In nucleotides, the CDR3 is TGTGCCAGCAGTCCAAGGGGGGGTAGAGGTCAGCCCCAGCATTTT. Translation gives CASSPRGGRGQPQHF.

The chain uses TRBV28 and TRBJ2-1; 10 nucleotides match TRBD2. Germline V CDR1 and CDR2: MDHEN, SYDVKM. This CDR3 is 15 amino acids long. V lost 2 bases, J lost 6 bases, and 4 bases stayed unmatched. The CDR3 DNA is TGTGCCAGCAGTTTAGGTCTAGCGGGAGTCAATGAGCAGTTCTTC. The encoded protein is CASSLGLAGVNEQFF.

This chain joins TRBV7-2 and TRBJ1-4; D gene ambiguous. Germline V CDR1 and CDR2: SGHTA, FQGNSA. The V end lost 1 base, the J end lost 15 bases, and 12 bases lay between the germline ends. The CDR3 spans 12 residues. This chain's CDR3 is CASSLEGQFLFF. DNA for the CDR3: TGTGCCAGCAGCTTAGAGGGCCAATTTTTGTTTTTT.

By share, this clone counts as medium-sized. V is TRBV19 and J is TRBJ1-2; 7 bases line up with TRBD1. This CDR3 is 14 amino acids long. J gave up 2 bases and V 7 bases, and 7 bases lay outside the gene matches. Per germline, CDR1 LNHDA and CDR2 SQIVND (reference sequence). CDR3 in amino acids: CASTLARGNYGYTF. CDR3 coding DNA: TGTGCCAGTACTCTAGCCAGGGGGAACTATGGCTACACCTTC.

This sequence joins TRBV19 and TRBJ1-3, with no clear D. Between the trimmed V and J ends, which lost 2 bases and 0 bases, there was a span of 8 bases. The CDR3 is 15 amino acids. Per germline, CDR1 LNHDA and CDR2 SQIVND (reference sequence). The CDR3 DNA sequence: TGTGCCAGTAGTATAAAGGGTCGCTCTGGAAACACCATATATTTT. This sequence encodes CASSIKGRSGNTIYF. Complete variable domain (other parts from reference TRBV19 and TRBJ1-3): DGGITQSPKYLFRKEGQNVTLSCEQNLNHDAMYWYRQDPGQGLRLIYYSQIVNDFQKGDIAEGYSVSREKKESFPLTVTSAQKNPTAFYLCASSIKGRSGNTIYFGEGSWLTVV.

This sequence joins TRBV21-1 and TRBJ1-2. TRBV21-1 constitutes a pseudogene. The CDR3 length is 13 residues. The CDR3 spells CASSKSSASGYTF. DNA for the CDR3: TGTGCCAGCAGCAAATCGTCCGCCTCGGGCTACACCTTC.

The CDR3 here is CASSVGETREQYF. For the CDR3, the DNA is TGTGCCAGCAGCGTCGGAGAAACAAGGGAGCAGTACTTC. The chain has TRBV7-6 and TRBJ2-7; D is uncertain. The germline CDR1 and CDR2 sequences are SGHVS and FNYEAQ. V was pared by 5 bases and J by 7 bases, with 15 bases between. The CDR3 contains 13 residues. Drawing the rest from reference TRBV7-6 and TRBJ2-7, the complete variable domain is GAGVSQSPRYKVTKRGQDVALRCDPISGHVSLYWYRQALGQGPEFLTYFNYEAQQDKSGLPNDRFSAERPEGSISTLTIQRTEQRDSAMYRCASSVGETREQYFGPGTRLTVT.